This T cell receptor beta chain was sequenced in a study of OX40 agonist ivuxolimab in advanced cancers. Clones were read by immunoSEQ multiplex PCR, and TCRdb kept only the in-frame ones, dropping some. The sample has nearly 60,000 clones, 88% seen once; the top ten hold about 3.3%. V lost 1 base and J lost 1, with 7 bases in between. The germline gives CDR1 SGHVS, CDR2 FQNEAQ. The CDR3 contains 14 residues. The receptor was isolated from an adult with an advanced solid tumor such as melanoma, head and neck, liver or kidney cancer. The V and J genes are TRBV7-8 and TRBJ2-5; no definite D call. The specimen was CD4+ or CD8+ T cells sorted from blood, collected in a trial of the OX40 agonist ivuxolimab. This chain's CDR3 is CASSLGGIQETQYF. The CDR3, as DNA: TGTGCCAGCAGCTTAGGTGGGATCCAAGAGACCCAGTACTTC.